This TCR beta chain derives from a study of T cell responses to AZD1222 COVID-19 vaccine. This clone was seen a few times. The ends were cut back, 5 bases at V and 4 bases at J, with 17 bases in the middle. This CDR3 spans 16 amino acids. Germline loops: CDR1 SGHTA, CDR2 FQGNSA. The repertoire was sequenced with immunoSEQ multiplex PCR; TCRdb's copy has only in-frame clones and lacks some. The data hold roughly 100,000 clones, with around 90% observed a single time. This specimen consisted of peripheral blood, obtained on day 0 of AZD1222 vaccination. V usage is TRBV7-2 and J usage is TRBJ2-2; the D gene is possibly TRBD1 (5 bases). This sequence was found in an adult in good health. The DNA for the CDR3 is TGTGCCAGCAGCGCCACACTTGGACACGGCACCGGGGAGCTGTTTTTT. Translated: CASSATLGHGTGELFF.